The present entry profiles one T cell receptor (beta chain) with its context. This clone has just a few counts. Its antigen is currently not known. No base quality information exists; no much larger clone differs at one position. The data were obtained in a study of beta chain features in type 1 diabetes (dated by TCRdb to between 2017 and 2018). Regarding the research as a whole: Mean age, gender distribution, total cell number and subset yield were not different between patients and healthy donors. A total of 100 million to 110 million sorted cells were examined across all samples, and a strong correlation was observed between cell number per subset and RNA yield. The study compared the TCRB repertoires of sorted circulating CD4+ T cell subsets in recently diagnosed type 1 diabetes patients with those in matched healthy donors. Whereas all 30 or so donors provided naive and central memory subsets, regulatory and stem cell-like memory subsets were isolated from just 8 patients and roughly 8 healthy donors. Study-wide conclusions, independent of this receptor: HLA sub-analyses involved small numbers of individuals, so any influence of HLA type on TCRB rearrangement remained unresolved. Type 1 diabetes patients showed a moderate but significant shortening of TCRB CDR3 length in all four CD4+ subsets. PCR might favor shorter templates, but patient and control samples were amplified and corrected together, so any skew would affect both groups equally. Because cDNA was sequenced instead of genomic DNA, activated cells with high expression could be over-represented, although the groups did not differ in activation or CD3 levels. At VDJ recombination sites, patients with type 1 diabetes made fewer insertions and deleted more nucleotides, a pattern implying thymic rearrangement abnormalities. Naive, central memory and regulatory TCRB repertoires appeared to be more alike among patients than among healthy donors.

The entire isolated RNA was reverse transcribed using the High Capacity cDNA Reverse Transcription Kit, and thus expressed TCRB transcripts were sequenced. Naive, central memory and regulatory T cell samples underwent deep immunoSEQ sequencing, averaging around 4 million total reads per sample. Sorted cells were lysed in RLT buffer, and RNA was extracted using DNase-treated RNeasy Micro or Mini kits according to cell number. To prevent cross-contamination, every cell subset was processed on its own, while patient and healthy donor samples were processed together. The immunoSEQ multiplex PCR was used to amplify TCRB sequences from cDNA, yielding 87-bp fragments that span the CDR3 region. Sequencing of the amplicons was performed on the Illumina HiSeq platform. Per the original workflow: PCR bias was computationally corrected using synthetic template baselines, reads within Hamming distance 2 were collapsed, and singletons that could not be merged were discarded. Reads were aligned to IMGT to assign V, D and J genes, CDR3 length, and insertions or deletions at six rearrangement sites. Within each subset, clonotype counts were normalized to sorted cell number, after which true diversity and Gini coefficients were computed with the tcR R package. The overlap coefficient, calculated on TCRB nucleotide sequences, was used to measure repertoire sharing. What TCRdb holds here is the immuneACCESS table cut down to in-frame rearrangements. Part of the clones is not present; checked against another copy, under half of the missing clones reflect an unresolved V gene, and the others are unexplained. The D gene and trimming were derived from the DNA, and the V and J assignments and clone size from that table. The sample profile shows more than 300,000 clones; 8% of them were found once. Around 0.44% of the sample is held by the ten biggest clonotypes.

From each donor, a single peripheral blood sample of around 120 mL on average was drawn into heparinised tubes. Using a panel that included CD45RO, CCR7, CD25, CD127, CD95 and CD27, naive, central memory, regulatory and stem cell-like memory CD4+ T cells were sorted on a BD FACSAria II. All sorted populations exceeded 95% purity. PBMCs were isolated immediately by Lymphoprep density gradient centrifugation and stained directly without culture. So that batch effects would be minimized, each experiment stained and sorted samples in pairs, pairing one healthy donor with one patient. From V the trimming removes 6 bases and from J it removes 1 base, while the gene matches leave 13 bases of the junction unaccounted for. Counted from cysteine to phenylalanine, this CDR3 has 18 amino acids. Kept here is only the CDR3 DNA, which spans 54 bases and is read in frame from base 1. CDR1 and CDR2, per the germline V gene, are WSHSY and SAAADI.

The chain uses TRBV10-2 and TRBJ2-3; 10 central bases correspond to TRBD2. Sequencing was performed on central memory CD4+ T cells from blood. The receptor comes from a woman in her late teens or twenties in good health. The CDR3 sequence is CASRARTSGTLGTDTQYF. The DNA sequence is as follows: TGCGCCAGCAGGGCTCGGACTAGCGGAACCCTGGGCACAGATACGCAGTATTTT.